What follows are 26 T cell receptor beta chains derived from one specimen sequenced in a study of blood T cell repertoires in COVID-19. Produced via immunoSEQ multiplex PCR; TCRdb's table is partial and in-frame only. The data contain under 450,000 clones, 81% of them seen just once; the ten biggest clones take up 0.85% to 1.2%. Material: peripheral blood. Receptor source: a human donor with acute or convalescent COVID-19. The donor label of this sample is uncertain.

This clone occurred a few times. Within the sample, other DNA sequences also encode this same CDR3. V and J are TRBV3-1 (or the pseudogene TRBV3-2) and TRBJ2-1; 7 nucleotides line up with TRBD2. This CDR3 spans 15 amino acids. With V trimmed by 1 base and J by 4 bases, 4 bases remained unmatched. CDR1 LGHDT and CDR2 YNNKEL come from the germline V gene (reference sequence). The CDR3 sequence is CASSQVGRRYNEQFF. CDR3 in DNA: TGTGCCAGCAGCCAAGTCGGGAGGAGGTACAATGAGCAGTTCTTC.

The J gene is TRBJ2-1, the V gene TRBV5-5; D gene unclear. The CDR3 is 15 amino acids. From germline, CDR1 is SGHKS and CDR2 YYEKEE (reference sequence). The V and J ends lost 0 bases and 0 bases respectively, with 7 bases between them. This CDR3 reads CASSLDSGSYNEQFF. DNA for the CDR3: TGTGCCAGCAGCTTGGACTCCGGCTCCTACAATGAGCAGTTCTTC. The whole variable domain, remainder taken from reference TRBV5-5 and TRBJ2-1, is DAGVTQSPTHLIKTRGQQVTLRCSPISGHKSVSWYQQVLGQGPQFIFQYYEKEERGRGNFPDRFSARQFPNYSSELNVNALLLGDSALYLCASSLDSGSYNEQFFGPGTRLTVL.

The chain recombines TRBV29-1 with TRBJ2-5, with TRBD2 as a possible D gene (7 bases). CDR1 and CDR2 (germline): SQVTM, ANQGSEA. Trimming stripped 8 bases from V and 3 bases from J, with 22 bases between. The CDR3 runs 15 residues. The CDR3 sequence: CSFRWGGRLKETQYF. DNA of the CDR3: TGCAGCTTCCGTTGGGGGGGCAGATTGAAAGAGACCCAGTACTTC.

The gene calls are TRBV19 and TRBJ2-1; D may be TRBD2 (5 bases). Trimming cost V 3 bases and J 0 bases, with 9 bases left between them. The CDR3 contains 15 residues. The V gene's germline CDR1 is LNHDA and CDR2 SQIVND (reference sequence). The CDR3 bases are TGTGCCAGTAGTATCTCGGGGTTCTCCTACAATGAGCAGTTCTTC. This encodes CASSISGFSYNEQFF.

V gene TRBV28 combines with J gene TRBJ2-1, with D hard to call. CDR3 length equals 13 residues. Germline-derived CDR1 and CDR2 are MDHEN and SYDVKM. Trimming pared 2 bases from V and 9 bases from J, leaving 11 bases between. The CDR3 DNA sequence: TGTGCCAGCAGTTTAGATAGTATCGGTGAGCAGTTCTTC. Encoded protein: CASSLDSIGEQFF.

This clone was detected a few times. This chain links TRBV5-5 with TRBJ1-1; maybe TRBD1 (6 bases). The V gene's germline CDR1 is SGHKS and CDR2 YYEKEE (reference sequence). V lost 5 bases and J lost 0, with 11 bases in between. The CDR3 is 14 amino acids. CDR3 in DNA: TGTGCCAGCAGTGTGGGGACAATGAACACTGAAGCTTTCTTT. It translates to CASSVGTMNTEAFF.

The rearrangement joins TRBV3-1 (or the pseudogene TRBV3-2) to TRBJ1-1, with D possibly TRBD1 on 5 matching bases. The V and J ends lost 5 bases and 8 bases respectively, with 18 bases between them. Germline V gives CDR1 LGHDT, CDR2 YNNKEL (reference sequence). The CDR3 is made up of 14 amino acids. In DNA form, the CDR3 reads TGTGCCAGCAGCTTAGGGGCGGGGGGATCGGAAGCTTTCTTT. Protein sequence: CASSLGAGGSEAFF.

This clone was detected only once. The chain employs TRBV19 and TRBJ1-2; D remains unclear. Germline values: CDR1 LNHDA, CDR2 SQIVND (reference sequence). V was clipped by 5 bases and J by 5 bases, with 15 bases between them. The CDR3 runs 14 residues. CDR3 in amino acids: CASSLTPGLYGYTF. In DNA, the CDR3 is TGTGCCAGTAGTCTTACCCCCGGACTGTATGGCTACACCTTC.

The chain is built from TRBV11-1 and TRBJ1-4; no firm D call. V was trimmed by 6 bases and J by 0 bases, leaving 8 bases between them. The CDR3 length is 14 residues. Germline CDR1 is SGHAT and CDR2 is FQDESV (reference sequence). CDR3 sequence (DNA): TGTGCCAGCAGAGCGAATCCAACTAATGAAAAACTGTTTTTT. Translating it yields CASRANPTNEKLFF. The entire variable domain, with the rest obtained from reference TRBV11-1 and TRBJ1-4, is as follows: EAEVAQSPRYKITEKSQAVAFWCDPISGHATLYWYRQILGQGPELLVQFQDESVVDDSQLPKDRFSAERLKGVDSTLKIQPAELGDSAMYLCASRANPTNEKLFFGSGTQLSVL.

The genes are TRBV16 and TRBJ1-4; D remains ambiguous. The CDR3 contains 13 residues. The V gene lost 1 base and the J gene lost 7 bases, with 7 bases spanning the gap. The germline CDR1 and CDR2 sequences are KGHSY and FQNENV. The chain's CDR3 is CASSQLRSEKLFF. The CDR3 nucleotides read TGTGCCAGCAGCCAATTAAGGAGTGAAAAACTGTTTTTT. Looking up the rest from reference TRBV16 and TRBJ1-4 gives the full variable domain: GEEVAQTPKHLVRGEGQKAKLYCAPIKGHSYVFWYQQVLKNEFKFLISFQNENVFDETGMPKERFSAKCLPNSPCSLEIQATKLEDSAVYFCASSQLRSEKLFFGSGTQLSVL.

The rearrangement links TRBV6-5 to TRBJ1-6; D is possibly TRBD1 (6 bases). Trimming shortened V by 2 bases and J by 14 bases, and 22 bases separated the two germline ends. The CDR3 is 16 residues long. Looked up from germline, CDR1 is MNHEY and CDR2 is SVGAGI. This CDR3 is CASSYRVTGPPSTLHF. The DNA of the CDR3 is TGTGCCAGCAGTTACAGAGTGACAGGCCCTCCGAGCACCCTCCACTTT.

Here the CDR3 reads CASSSQPGTGYGYTF. As DNA, the CDR3 is TGTGCCAGTAGTTCGCAGCCCGGGACAGGGTATGGCTACACCTTC. This rearrangement joins TRBV19 to TRBJ1-2; 9 bases match TRBD1. Germline assignment: CDR1 LNHDA and CDR2 SQIVND (reference sequence). Trimming cost V 5 bases and J 5 bases; bases outside gene matches: 9. This CDR3 is built from 15 residues.

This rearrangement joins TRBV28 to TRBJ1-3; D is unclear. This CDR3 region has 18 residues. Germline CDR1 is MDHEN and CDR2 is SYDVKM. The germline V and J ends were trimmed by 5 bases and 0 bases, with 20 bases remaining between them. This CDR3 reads CASSPPGRRKSSGNTIYF. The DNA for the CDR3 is TGTGCCAGCAGTCCCCCGGGGAGACGAAAAAGCTCTGGAAACACCATATATTTT.

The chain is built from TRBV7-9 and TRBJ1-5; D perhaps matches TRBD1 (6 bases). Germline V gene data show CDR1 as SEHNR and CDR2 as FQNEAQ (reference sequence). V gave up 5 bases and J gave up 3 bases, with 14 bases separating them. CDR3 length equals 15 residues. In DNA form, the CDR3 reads TGTGCCAGCAGCCCCATTACAGGGCCCAATCAGCCCCAGCATTTT. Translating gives CASSPITGPNQPQHF.

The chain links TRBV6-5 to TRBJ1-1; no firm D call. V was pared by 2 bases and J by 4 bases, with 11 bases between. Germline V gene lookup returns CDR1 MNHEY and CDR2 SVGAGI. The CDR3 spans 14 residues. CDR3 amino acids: CASSYGGYGTEAFF. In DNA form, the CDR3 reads TGTGCCAGCAGTTACGGCGGGTATGGCACTGAAGCTTTCTTT.

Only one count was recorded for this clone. The CDR3 DNA sequence: TGTGCCAGCAGCCCAGCGGGAGTTATAGAGACCCAGTACTTC. Protein product: CASSPAGVIETQYF. This sequence joins TRBV7-7 and TRBJ2-5; 8 positions agree with TRBD2. CDR3 length: 14 amino acids. V shed 5 bases and J 4 bases; nucleotides not matched to a gene: 6. Germline V gene lookup returns CDR1 SSHAT and CDR2 FNYEAQ (reference sequence).

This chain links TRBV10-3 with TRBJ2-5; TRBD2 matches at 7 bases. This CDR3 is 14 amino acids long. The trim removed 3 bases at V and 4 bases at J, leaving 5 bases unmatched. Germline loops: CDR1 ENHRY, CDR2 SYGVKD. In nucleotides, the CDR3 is TGTGCCATCAGTGACTGGCGGGAGTTAGAGACCCAGTACTTC. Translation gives CAISDWRELETQYF.

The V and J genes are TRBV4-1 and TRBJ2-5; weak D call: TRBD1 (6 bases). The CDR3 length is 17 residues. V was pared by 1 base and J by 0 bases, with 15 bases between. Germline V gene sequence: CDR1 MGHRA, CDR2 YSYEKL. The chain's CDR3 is CASSQAPQGQYQETQYF. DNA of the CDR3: TGCGCCAGCAGCCAAGCCCCCCAAGGACAGTACCAAGAGACCCAGTACTTC.

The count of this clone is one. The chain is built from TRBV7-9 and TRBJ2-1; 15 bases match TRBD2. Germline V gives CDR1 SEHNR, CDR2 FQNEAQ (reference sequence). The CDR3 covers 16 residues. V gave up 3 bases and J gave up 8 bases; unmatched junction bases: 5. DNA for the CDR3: TGTGCCAGCAGCTTTGGACTAGCGGGGGGGCTACATGAGCAGTTCTTC. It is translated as CASSFGLAGGLHEQFF.

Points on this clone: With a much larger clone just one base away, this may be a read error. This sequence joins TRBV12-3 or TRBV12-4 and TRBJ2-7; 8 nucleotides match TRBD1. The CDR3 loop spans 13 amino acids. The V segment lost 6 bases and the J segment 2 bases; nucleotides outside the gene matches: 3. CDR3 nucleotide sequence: TGTGCCAGCAGCCGGGACAGGCCCTACGAGCAGTACTTC. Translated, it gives CASSRDRPYEQYF.

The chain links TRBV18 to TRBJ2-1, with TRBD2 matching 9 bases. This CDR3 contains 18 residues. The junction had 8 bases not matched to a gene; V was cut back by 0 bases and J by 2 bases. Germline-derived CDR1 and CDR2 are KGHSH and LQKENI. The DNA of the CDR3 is TGTGCCAGCTCACCACCGCTCGGCGGGGGGGAAACCTACAATGAGCAGTTCTTC. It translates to CASSPPLGGGETYNEQFF.

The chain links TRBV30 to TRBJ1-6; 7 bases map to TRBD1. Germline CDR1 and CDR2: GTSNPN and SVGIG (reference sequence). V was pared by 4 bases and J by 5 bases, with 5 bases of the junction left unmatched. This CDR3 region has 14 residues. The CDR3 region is CAWNPGTDNSPLHF. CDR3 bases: TGTGCCTGGAATCCCGGGACAGATAATTCACCCCTCCACTTT.

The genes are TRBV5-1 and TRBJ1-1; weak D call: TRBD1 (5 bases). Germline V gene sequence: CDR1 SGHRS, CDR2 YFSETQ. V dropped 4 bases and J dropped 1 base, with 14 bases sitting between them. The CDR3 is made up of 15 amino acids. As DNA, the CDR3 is TGCGCCAGCAGCCCGGATGGGGCGCGGAACACTGAAGCTTTCTTT. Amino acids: CASSPDGARNTEAFF.

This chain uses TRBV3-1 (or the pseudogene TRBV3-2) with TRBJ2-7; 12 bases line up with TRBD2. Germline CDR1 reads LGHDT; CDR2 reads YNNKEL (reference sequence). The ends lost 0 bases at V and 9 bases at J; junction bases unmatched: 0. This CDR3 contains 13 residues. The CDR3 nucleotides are TGTGCCAGCAGCCAAGAGACTAGCGGGGGGCAGTACTTC. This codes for CASSQETSGGQYF.

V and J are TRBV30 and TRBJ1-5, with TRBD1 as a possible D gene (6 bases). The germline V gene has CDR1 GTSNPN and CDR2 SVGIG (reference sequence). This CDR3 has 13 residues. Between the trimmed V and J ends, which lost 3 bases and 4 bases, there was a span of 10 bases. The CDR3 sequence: CAWSRTGNQPQHF. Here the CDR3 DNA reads TGTGCCTGGAGCCGAACAGGGAATCAGCCCCAGCATTTT.

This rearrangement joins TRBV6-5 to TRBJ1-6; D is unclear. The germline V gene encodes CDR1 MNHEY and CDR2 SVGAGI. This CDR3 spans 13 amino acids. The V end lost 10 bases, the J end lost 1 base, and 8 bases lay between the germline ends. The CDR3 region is CATWRSYNSPLHF. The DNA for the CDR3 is TGTGCCACCTGGAGGTCCTATAATTCACCCCTCCACTTT.